This T cell receptor (beta chain) was documented in a study of T cell responses to AZD1222 COVID-19 vaccine. Background on the study: Second-dose recipients at about 4 or about 12 weeks were treated as one pooled group.

This clone was seen a single time. The antigen is not known. V was shortened by 3 bases and J by 0 bases, with 11 bases between the two germline ends. Germline V gives CDR1 GTSNPN, CDR2 SVGIG (reference sequence). CDR3 size: 14 residues. Profiled with immunoSEQ multiplex PCR; TCRdb holds only in-frame clones, not every one. The table includes 200,000 to 300,000 clones, about 92% detected once. Overall study results and limits: Donors were mostly white British, more females; clonal diversity possibly underestimated.

This sample comprised peripheral blood, obtained on day 0 of AZD1222 vaccination. The TCR was taken from an adult in good health. J is TRBJ1-1 and V is TRBV30; D call uncertain. The CDR3 DNA reads as TGTGCCTGGAGCGGATTCGGGATGAACACTGAAGCTTTCTTT. This gives the protein CAWSGFGMNTEAFF.